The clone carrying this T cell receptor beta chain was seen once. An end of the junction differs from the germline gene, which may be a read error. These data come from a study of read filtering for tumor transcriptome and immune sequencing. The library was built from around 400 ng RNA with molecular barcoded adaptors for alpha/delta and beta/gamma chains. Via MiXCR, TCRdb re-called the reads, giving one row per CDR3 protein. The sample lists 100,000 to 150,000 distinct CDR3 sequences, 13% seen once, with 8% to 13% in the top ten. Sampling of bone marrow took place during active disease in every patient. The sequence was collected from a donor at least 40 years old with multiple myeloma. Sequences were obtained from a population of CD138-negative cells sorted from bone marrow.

The CDR3 DNA reads as TGCAGCGTTGCTAAAGCGGGAGAAGACACCCAGTACTTC. Translating gives CSVAKAGEDTQYF. J is TRBJ2-5 and V is TRBV29-1; TRBD2 matches 8 bases. Germline V CDR1 and CDR2: SQVTM, ANQGSEA. The CDR3 loop spans 13 amino acids.